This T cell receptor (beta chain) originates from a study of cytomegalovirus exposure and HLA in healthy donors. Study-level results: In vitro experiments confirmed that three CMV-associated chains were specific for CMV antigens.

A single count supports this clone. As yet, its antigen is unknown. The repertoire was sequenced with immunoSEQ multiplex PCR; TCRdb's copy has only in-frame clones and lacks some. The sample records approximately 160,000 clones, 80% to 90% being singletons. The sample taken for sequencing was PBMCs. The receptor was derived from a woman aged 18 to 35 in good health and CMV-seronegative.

Written as DNA, the CDR3 is TGTGCCAGCAGCCCGACGTCCGACTACAGGGGGAGCAATCAGCCCCAGCATTTT. Amino acid sequence: CASSPTSDYRGSNQPQHF. The chain recombines TRBV7-2 with TRBJ1-5; 8 bases agree with TRBD1. The CDR3 is 18 amino acids. The ends lost 5 bases at V and 1 base at J; junction bases unmatched: 13. Per the germline V gene, CDR1 is SGHTA and CDR2 is FQGNSA.